The rows below give T cell receptor beta chains drawn from one sample of a study of OX40 agonist ivuxolimab in advanced cancers. The data were produced by immunoSEQ multiplex PCR, yet TCRdb's version contains in-frame clones alone and is incomplete. The sample consists of 53,000 or so clones, roughly 93% of them appearing once. Sample: CD4+ or CD8+ T cells sorted from blood, taken in a trial of the OX40 agonist ivuxolimab. These receptors all stem from an adult with an advanced solid tumor such as melanoma, head and neck, liver or kidney cancer. CDR3s leave out the opening cysteine and the closing phenylalanine or tryptophan. Each record gives: D gene, V gene, J gene, CDR3 protein. D genes are given only for firm matches.

D: TRBD2; V: TRBV7-2; J: TRBJ2-2; CDR3: ASSYPGLAGVSGELF
D: .; V: TRBV19; J: TRBJ2-7; CDR3: ASPYLPTGEQY
D: .; V: TRBV6-4; J: TRBJ2-6; CDR3: ASSDSMGAGANVLT
D: .; V: TRBV4-1; J: TRBJ1-2; CDR3: ASSQDIAEAVINYGYT
D: .; V: TRBV4-3; J: TRBJ2-1; CDR3: ASSQDVASYNEQF
D: .; V: TRBV7-9; J: TRBJ2-1; CDR3: ASSLDLTSPYNEQF
D: TRBD2; V: TRBV28; J: TRBJ2-4; CDR3: ASSTGTSESKNIQY
D: .; V: TRBV7-8; J: TRBJ1-2; CDR3: ASSPDRRGYT
D: TRBD2; V: TRBV5-6; J: TRBJ2-5; CDR3: ASSLESSGQETQY
D: TRBD1; V: TRBV6-1; J: TRBJ2-3; CDR3: ASSEARDRVTDTQY
D: TRBD2; V: TRBV27; J: TRBJ2-7; CDR3: ASSFRGGAYEQY
D: .; V: TRBV7-8; J: TRBJ1-5; CDR3: ASSLHAGSNQPQH
D: .; V: TRBV28; J: TRBJ2-7; CDR3: ASSSPQGTWSYEQY
D: .; V: TRBV9; J: TRBJ2-7; CDR3: ASSADGGLAWYEQY
D: .; V: TRBV21-1; J: TRBJ2-3; CDR3: ASSSTVPSGALSTDTQY
D: TRBD2; V: TRBV10-2; J: TRBJ2-3; CDR3: ASSESGSGSYSDTQY